A single sample gave rise to the 28 T cell receptor beta chains below, sequenced in a study of blood T cells in healthy people across ages. A J-beta primer mix and a sample-barcoded 5' primer were used in a second PCR of roughly 6 to 11 cycles. TCRdb used MiXCR to reprocess the 5' RACE reads, holding one entry per CDR3 protein. The profile shows 750,000 to 850,000 distinct CDR3 sequences, 25% of them singletons. The same specimen was also included in a second study, on T cells of mothers and their children.

The sequencing sample was made of blood. The receptors derive from a boy aged 5-17 years in good health.

The V call is TRBV6-5, the J call TRBJ2-7; the D is unclear. Germline V lookup: CDR1 MNHEY, CDR2 SVGAGI. V dropped 1 base and J dropped 1 base, with 11 bases sitting between them. This CDR3 is 15 amino acids long. The CDR3 reads CASSYYPPLSYEQYF. The CDR3 coding sequence is TGTGCCAGCAGTTACTATCCACCTCTGTCCTACGAGCAGTACTTC.

This chain uses TRBV7-2 with TRBJ2-5; 10 positions agree with TRBD2. The J call may not be correct, given that the DNA end is closer to TRBJ2-7. The CDR3 loop spans 16 amino acids. The V gene's germline CDR1 is SGHTA and CDR2 FQGNSA. The CDR3 bases are TGTGCCTGCAACCCTTCCCCGGGACTAGCGAGATACGAGCAGTACTTC. The encoded protein is CACNPSPGLARYEQYF.

The chain couples TRBV28 to TRBJ1-2; TRBD1 aligns across 8 bases. Trimming took 5 bases from V and 3 from J; bases not matched to a gene: 8. Germline CDR1 MDHEN, CDR2 SYDVKM. The CDR3 sequence is 15 residues long. In DNA, the CDR3 is TGTGCCAGCAGTACGAAGGCAGGGGGCTACTATGGCTACACCTTC. Encoded protein: CASSTKAGGYYGYTF.

The V gene is TRBV20-1, the J gene TRBJ2-7, with unresolved D. This CDR3 has 14 residues. Germline-derived CDR1 and CDR2 are DFQATT and SNEGSKA (reference sequence). Trimming pared 1 base from V and 0 bases from J, leaving 10 bases between. The chain's CDR3 is CSARGPLSSYEQYF. CDR3 DNA: TGCAGTGCTAGAGGTCCGCTAAGCTCCTACGAGCAGTACTTC.

The rearrangement uses TRBV12-3 or TRBV12-4 and TRBJ2-5, with a tentative D call TRBD2 (7 bases). The J call could be wrong; TRBJ2-7 is a better fit for the DNA end. The CDR3 has 15 residues. The CDR3 sequence: CASSKGGSLAYEQYF. The CDR3 DNA follows: TGTGCCAGCAGTAAGGGGGGGAGCTTGGCCTACGAGCAGTACTTC.

This clonotype showed up just a few times. The chain employs TRBV6-2 or TRBV6-3 and TRBJ2-7, with unresolved D. This CDR3 region has 13 residues. Germline assignment: CDR1 MNHEY and CDR2 SVGEGT. The ends were cut back, 6 bases at V and 0 bases at J, with 9 bases in the middle. The CDR3 region has the DNA TGTGCCAGCAGGACGGATTCCTCCTACGAGCAGTACTTC. Translation gives CASRTDSSYEQYF.

The CDR3, as DNA: TGCGCCAGCAGCCAAGGAGGGCAGGGAAGGGAGACCCAGTACTTC. Translation: CASSQGGQGRETQYF. The genes are TRBV4-3 and TRBJ2-5, with D perhaps TRBD1 or TRBD2 (5 bases each). The V gene's germline CDR1 is LGHNA and CDR2 YSLEER. Trimming pared 1 base from V and 5 bases from J, leaving 14 bases between. The CDR3 loop spans 15 amino acids.

This clonotype was found a few times. This chain uses TRBV20-1 with TRBJ1-6, with D possibly TRBD1 on 5 matching bases. Germline lookup yields CDR1 DFQATT and CDR2 SNEGSKA (reference sequence). The CDR3 sequence is 14 residues long. The ends were cut back, 1 base at V and 6 bases at J, with 10 bases in the middle. This chain's CDR3 is CSARVGRANSPLHF. CDR3 coding DNA: TGCAGTGCTAGAGTAGGCAGGGCTAATTCACCCCTCCACTTT.

The V gene is TRBV18, the J gene TRBJ2-5; 7 nucleotides align to TRBD2. V shed 2 bases and J 2 bases; nucleotides not matched to a gene: 8. This CDR3 is built from 16 residues. Germline V gene sequence: CDR1 KGHSH, CDR2 LQKENI. The CDR3 sequence is CASSPGSGVEQETQYF. CDR3 DNA: TGTGCCAGCTCACCAGGAAGCGGGGTGGAACAAGAGACCCAGTACTTC.

The J gene is TRBJ2-3, the V gene TRBV29-1; tentative D call: TRBD1 (5 bases). The ends were cut back, 0 bases at V and 2 bases at J, with 12 bases in the middle. The germline CDR1 and CDR2 sequences are SQVTM and ANQGSEA. The length of the CDR3 is 15 residues. DNA for the CDR3: TGCAGCGTTGAAGATCTTAAGGGGCCCACAGATACGCAGTATTTT. Its translation: CSVEDLKGPTDTQYF.

The rearrangement joins TRBV7-9 to TRBJ1-1, with no clear D. CDR1 SEHNR and CDR2 FQNEAQ come from the germline V gene (reference sequence). CDR3 length: 14 amino acids. The V and J ends lost 1 base and 0 bases respectively, with 6 bases between them. The CDR3 region has the DNA TGTGCCAGCAGCTTAGGCATTATGAACACTGAAGCTTTCTTT. Protein sequence: CASSLGIMNTEAFF.

V is TRBV16 and J is TRBJ1-1; D remains ambiguous. Germline CDR1 is KGHSY and CDR2 is FQNENV. Between the trimmed V and J ends, which lost 1 base and 0 bases, there was a span of 6 bases. The CDR3 sequence is 14 residues long. CDR3 amino acids: CASSQFSVNTEAFF. In nucleotides, the CDR3 is TGTGCCAGCAGCCAATTTAGTGTGAACACTGAAGCTTTCTTT.

This clonotype was observed a few times. The chain uses TRBV20-1 and TRBJ2-7, with D perhaps matching TRBD1 (6 bases). The CDR3 length is 13 residues. Germline V gives CDR1 DFQATT, CDR2 SNEGSKA (reference sequence). Deletions cut 3 bases from V and 4 bases from J, with 13 bases between. CDR3 in amino acids: CSASAGGAYEQYF. As DNA, the CDR3 is TGCAGTGCTAGCGCTGGGGGCGCGTACGAGCAGTACTTC.

This clonotype was seen more than once but under ten times. The V gene is TRBV6-2 or TRBV6-3, the J gene TRBJ2-5; D is ambiguous. V lost 2 bases, J lost 1 base, and 17 bases lay in between. There are 17 residues in the CDR3. Germline-derived CDR1 and CDR2 are MNHEY and SVGEGT. For the CDR3, the DNA is TGTGCCAGCAGTTACGGTTTGGAGCTTCCAGCCCAAGAGACCCAGTACTTC. This gives the protein CASSYGLELPAQETQYF.

The table lists this clonotype with a few counts. The chain is built from TRBV7-8 and TRBJ1-2; unclear D gene. V dropped 5 bases and J dropped 8 bases, with 12 bases sitting between them. Germline lookup yields CDR1 SGHVS and CDR2 FQNEAQ. CDR3 size: 12 residues. CDR3: CASSPRKGGYTF. In nucleotides, the CDR3 is TGTGCCAGCAGCCCTCGAAAGGGAGGCTACACCTTC.

V and J are TRBV29-1 and TRBJ2-1, with 7 bases that match TRBD2. This CDR3 is 16 amino acids long. The J segment lost 1 base and the V segment lost 3 bases, leaving 9 bases of the junction unmatched. CDR1 is SQVTM and CDR2 is ANQGSEA in the germline V gene. This chain's CDR3 is CSVDGLRERSYNEQFF. CDR3 sequence (DNA): TGCAGCGTTGACGGGTTGCGGGAGCGGTCCTACAATGAGCAGTTCTTC.

This clonotype came up a few times. V and J are TRBV19 and TRBJ2-1, with D unresolved. V was cut by 5 bases and J by 1 base, with 9 bases left in between. The germline V gene encodes CDR1 LNHDA and CDR2 SQIVND (reference sequence). The CDR3 consists of 14 residues. CDR3 amino acids: CASSLQASYNEQFF. CDR3 bases: TGTGCCAGTAGTTTGCAGGCGTCCTACAATGAGCAGTTCTTC.

This clonotype turned up a few times. This chain joins TRBV27 and TRBJ2-2; 7 nucleotides line up with TRBD1. Germline V gene data show CDR1 as MNHEY and CDR2 as SMNVEV (reference sequence). This CDR3 comprises 16 residues. With 2 bases clipped from V and 0 bases from J, the junction kept 3 bases outside the gene matches. The DNA of the CDR3 is TGTGCCAGCAGTTTAACAGGGGCGCCGAACACCGGGGAGCTGTTTTTT. This codes for CASSLTGAPNTGELFF.

This clonotype was picked up a small number of times. The gene calls are TRBV7-2 and TRBJ2-5; tentatively, D is TRBD2 (5 bases). There are 13 residues in the CDR3. CDR1 is SGHTA, CDR2 FQGNSA, per germline. The V end lost 5 bases, the J end lost 5 bases, and 12 bases lay between the germline ends. The DNA for the CDR3 is TGTGCCAGCAGCCGAGAGAGGGAGGAGACCCAGTACTTC. Amino acid sequence: CASSREREETQYF. Combining the CDR3 with reference TRBV7-2 and TRBJ2-5 gives the whole variable domain GAGVSQSPSNKVTEKGKDVELRCDPISGHTALYWYRQSLGQGLEFLIYFQGNSAPDKSGLPSDRFSAERTGGSVSTLTIQRTQQEDSAVYLCASSREREETQYFGPGTRLLVL.

This clonotype was observed a few times. The chain recombines TRBV5-1 with TRBJ2-3, with 11 bases lining up with TRBD2. The V gene's germline CDR1 is SGHRS and CDR2 YFSETQ. The junction had 10 bases not matched to a gene; V was cut back by 4 bases and J by 6 bases. The CDR3 runs to 16 residues. The CDR3 loop reads CASSLRLAGKSDTQYF. For the CDR3, the DNA is TGCGCCAGCAGCCTCAGACTAGCGGGAAAGAGCGATACGCAGTATTTT. Using reference TRBV5-1 and TRBJ2-3 for the parts outside the CDR3, the full variable domain is KAGVTQTPRYLIKTRGQQVTLSCSPISGHRSVSWYQQTPGQGLQFLFEYFSETQRNKGNFPGRFSGRQFSNSRSEMNVSTLELGDSALYLCASSLRLAGKSDTQYFGPGTRLTVL.

This clonotype has more than one count but fewer than ten. The V and J genes are TRBV28 and TRBJ2-4; no clear D gene. This CDR3 comprises 17 residues. The ends were cut back, 2 bases at V and 0 bases at J, with 14 bases in the middle. CDR1 is MDHEN, CDR2 SYDVKM, per germline. The DNA of the CDR3 is TGTGCCAGCAGTTTAAAGAGCAGGATCTTAGCCAAAAACATTCAGTACTTC. Amino acid sequence: CASSLKSRILAKNIQYF. Combining the CDR3 with reference TRBV28 and TRBJ2-4 gives the whole variable domain DVKVTQSSRYLVKRTGEKVFLECVQDMDHENMFWYRQDPGLGLRLIYFSYDVKMKEKGDIPEGYSVSREKKERFSLILESASTNQTSMYLCASSLKSRILAKNIQYFGAGTRLSVL.

J is TRBJ2-7 and V is TRBV7-9; a possible D gene is TRBD2 (6 bases). Per germline, CDR1 SEHNR and CDR2 FQNEAQ (reference sequence). The ends were cut back, 5 bases at V and 4 bases at J, with 9 bases in the middle. The CDR3 is 12 amino acids. The CDR3 protein is CASSAGMYEQYF. DNA of the CDR3: TGTGCCAGCAGCGCGGGGATGTACGAGCAGTACTTC.

The rearrangement joins TRBV28 to TRBJ1-5; D is ambiguous. Germline CDR1 is MDHEN and CDR2 is SYDVKM. The CDR3 totals 15 residues. Trimming stripped 6 bases from V and 5 bases from J, with 17 bases between. The CDR3 is CASSRGQDLDQPQHF. CDR3 nucleotides: TGTGCCAGCAGCCGTGGGCAAGACCTGGATCAGCCCCAGCATTTT.

The rearrangement joins TRBV7-2 to TRBJ2-7, with TRBD1 identical over 8 bases. Germline trimming cut 6 bases from V and 4 bases from J; bases unmatched to any gene: 8. The germline gives CDR1 SGHTA, CDR2 FQGNSA. The CDR3 has 14 amino acids. The CDR3, as DNA: TGTGCCAGCAGTCGCGGGACAGGCGAGTACGAGCAGTACTTC. It translates to CASSRGTGEYEQYF.

This clonotype has a handful of counts. The chain couples TRBV29-1 to TRBJ1-4; perhaps TRBD1 as D (5 bases). The germline CDR1 and CDR2 sequences are SQVTM and ANQGSEA. Trimming removed 4 bases from V and 0 bases from J, with 15 bases in between. The CDR3 consists of 16 residues. This CDR3 is CSVASGWESTNEKLFF. CDR3 nucleotide sequence: TGCAGCGTTGCTTCAGGGTGGGAATCAACTAATGAAAAACTGTTTTTT.

The chain combines TRBV29-1 with TRBJ2-2; perhaps TRBD1 as D (5 bases). CDR3 size: 14 residues. Germline lookup yields CDR1 SQVTM and CDR2 ANQGSEA. V was pared by 3 bases and J by 2 bases, with 10 bases between. CDR3 bases: TGCAGCGTTGATTCAGGGTTTAACACCGGGGAGCTGTTTTTT. This codes for CSVDSGFNTGELFF.

This clonotype was counted only a few times. The chain couples TRBV11-3 to TRBJ1-6; D gene unclear. The length of the CDR3 is 9 residues. V gave up 11 bases and J gave up 14 bases, with 10 bases separating them. The V gene's germline CDR1 is SGHNT and CDR2 YENEEA. CDR3 amino acids: CASVFSLHF. The CDR3 coding sequence is TGTGCCTCGGTTTTTTCCCTCCACTTT.

The V gene is TRBV7-2, the J gene TRBJ1-5, with 9 nucleotides matching TRBD1. The J segment lost 4 bases and the V segment lost 5 bases, leaving 12 bases of the junction unmatched. Germline V gene lookup returns CDR1 SGHTA and CDR2 FQGNSA. CDR3 length: 17 amino acids. The CDR3 sequence: CASSLQVGDRVNQPQHF. For the CDR3, the DNA is TGTGCCAGCAGCCTCCAAGTAGGGGACAGGGTAAATCAGCCCCAGCATTTT.